This T cell receptor beta chain comes out of a study of blood T cells in healthy people across ages (dated by TCRdb to the mid-2010s). Looking at the study overall: In model experiments, template switching captured roughly one uniquely barcoded TCR beta cDNA molecule for every two T cells. To track age-related changes in TCR beta repertoire diversity, the study relied on deep sequencing normalized with unique cDNA molecular identifiers. The donors were divided into four age groups: young (average around 15 years), middle-aged (almost 40), aged (approximately 64) and long-lived (around 87). Donors of different ages were randomly distributed across sequencing lanes to avoid experimental bias. For two donors (one aged 18 to 30 and one aged 80 or older), the study analyzed two additional independent replicas of 1 million unique cDNA reads from the same blood draw.

As regards this clonotype: Its antigen remains undetermined. Base qualities are not at hand, and no much larger clone is one base apart.

The library was prepared using 5' RACE. Sequencing was carried out with an Illumina HiSeq 2500. A second PCR of about 7 to 12 cycles was run with a J-beta primer mix and a sample-barcoded 5' primer. A template-switch 5' adaptor carrying 12 random nucleotides introduced a unique molecular identifier onto each TCR beta cDNA molecule. Each sample yielded at least 2.5 million CDR3-containing paired-end reads. The Mint cDNA synthesis kit, primed by a TRBC-specific oligonucleotide, was used to synthesize first-strand cDNA from all RNA. All cDNA was treated with uracil-DNA glycosylase and then went through a first 18-cycle PCR with the universal primers M1SS and BC2_uni_R. Regarding the original processing steps: For normalization, 1 million high-quality reads were randomly selected from each sample, with every read carrying a distinct molecular identifier. Reads with shared molecular identifiers were discarded instead of being binned into consensus sequences. MiTCR, set to a Q25 quality threshold and the strictest error-elimination algorithm, was used for CDR3 identification, clonotype clustering and error correction. A nonparametric unseen species model with Euler transformation was used to estimate a lower bound on total TCR beta diversity. TCRdb cleaned the public reads at Q25 with fastp, built clones with MiXCR and kept in-frame beta chains. Every entry covers one CDR3 protein and lists the most common genes and DNA from its rows. The V and J calls and clone size are TCRdb's, not the authors'. This sample lists hundreds of thousands of distinct CDR3 sequences; around 49% were detected once. The ten largest clonotypes hold around 32% of the sample.

The CDR1 and CDR2 encoded by the germline V gene (reference sequence) are LNHDA and SQIVND. The CDR3 runs 14 residues from the cysteine to the phenylalanine. This entry keeps only the CDR3 DNA: 42 bases, framed from base 1. V and J are truncated by 3 bases and 7 bases respectively, leaving an intervening sequence of 12 bases. Results and caveats for the whole study, not just this receptor: Since profiling was done on bulk unsorted PBMCs, naive and antigen-experienced compartments could not be conclusively compared. Observed TCR beta diversity per million T cells fell roughly linearly with age, and a significant reduction was already apparent by age around 39. The percentage of naive T cells measured by flow cytometry correlated strongly with observed TCR beta diversity. Compared with the aged group, more naive CD4+ T cells, fewer expanded clones and increased TCR diversity were shown by the long-lived group, suggesting age selection. Because donor CMV infection status was unknown, age-related changes in expanded clonotypes were potentially confounded. Estimates of total diversity based on one million sequenced T cells were considered lower bounds and underestimates.

The roughly 38 donors, aged 6 to 90 years, were systemically healthy Caucasian individuals from Russia. Each donor gave about 9.7 milliliters of peripheral blood, drawn into EDTA-treated Vacutainer tubes. Ficoll-Paque density-gradient centrifugation was used to isolate PBMCs, with at least 6 million per sample. Trizol reagent was used to extract total RNA from the PBMCs, yielding at least 5.5 micrograms per sample. Naive CD45RAhigh/CD27high T cell percentages were measured by flow cytometry on a PBMC aliquot from every donor. Material: blood. The source of this sequence is an older woman in good health. This chain joins TRBV19 to TRBJ2-2, with a weak D call of TRBD2 (6 bases match). The DNA is TGTGCCAGTAGTATTTCGGGAGCGAACGGGGAGCTGTTTTTT. Translation gives CASSISGANGELFF.